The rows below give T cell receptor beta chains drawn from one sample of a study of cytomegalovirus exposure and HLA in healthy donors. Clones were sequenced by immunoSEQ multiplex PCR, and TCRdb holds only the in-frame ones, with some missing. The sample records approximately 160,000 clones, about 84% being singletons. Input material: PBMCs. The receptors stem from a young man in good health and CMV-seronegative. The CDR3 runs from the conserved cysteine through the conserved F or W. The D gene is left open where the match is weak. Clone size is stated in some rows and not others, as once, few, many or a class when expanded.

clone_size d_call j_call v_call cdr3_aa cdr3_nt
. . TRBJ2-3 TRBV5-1 CASSSVSSTDTQYF TGCGCCAGCAGCTCTGTTTCCAGCACAGATACGCAGTATTTT
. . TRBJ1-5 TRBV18 CATALADSNQPQHF TGTGCCACCGCCTTAGCCGATAGCAATCAGCCCCAGCATTTT
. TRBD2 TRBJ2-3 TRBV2 CASSDGREDTQYF TGTGCCAGCAGTGATGGGAGGGAGGATACGCAGTATTTT
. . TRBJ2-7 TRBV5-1 CASSHTHEQYF TGCGCCAGCAGCCATACTCACGAGCAGTACTTC
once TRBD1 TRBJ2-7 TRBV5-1 CASSSGTGKTYEQYF TGCGCCAGCAGCTCCGGGACAGGAAAAACCTACGAGCAGTACTTC
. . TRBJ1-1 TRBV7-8 CASSVGVGGTEAFF TGTGCCAGCAGCGTAGGGGTAGGAGGGACTGAAGCTTTCTTT
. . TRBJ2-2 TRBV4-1 CASSQIQGGTGELFF TGCGCCAGCAGCCAGATTCAAGGGGGCACCGGGGAGCTGTTTTTT
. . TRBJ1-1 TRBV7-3 CASSFSRQSEAFF TGTGCCAGCAGCTTTAGTAGACAGAGTGAAGCTTTCTTT
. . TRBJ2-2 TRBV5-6 CASSLDRGFTGELFF TGTGCCAGCAGCTTAGATCGCGGTTTTACCGGGGAGCTGTTTTTT
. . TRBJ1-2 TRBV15 CATSRDLKSRGAKGYTF TGTGCCACCAGCAGAGACCTAAAAAGTAGGGGCGCGAAGGGCTACACCTTC
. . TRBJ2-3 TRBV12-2 CASRLAPRGAVYTQYF TGTGCAAGTCGCTTAGCGCCACGGGGGGCCGTTTATACGCAGTATTTT
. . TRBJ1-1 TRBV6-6 CASNYQADTEASF TGTGCCAGCAATTACCAGGCGGACACTGAAGCTTCCTTT
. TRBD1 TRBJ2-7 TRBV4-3 CASSQRPGQGVKQYF TGCGCCAGCAGCCAACGACCGGGACAGGGAGTGAAGCAGTACTTC
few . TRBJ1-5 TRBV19 CASSIEGDNQPQHF TGTGCCAGTAGTATAGAAGGAGATAATCAGCCCCAGCATTTT
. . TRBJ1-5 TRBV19 CASSSQANQPQHF TGTGCCAGTAGTAGCCAGGCCAATCAGCCCCAGCATTTT
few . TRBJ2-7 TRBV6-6 CASSYGHFSYEQYF TGTGCCAGCAGTTACGGGCATTTCTCCTACGAGCAGTACTTC
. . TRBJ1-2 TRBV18 CASSPSDRRQYGYTF TGTGCCAGCTCACCGAGCGACAGGCGCCAGTATGGCTACACCTTC
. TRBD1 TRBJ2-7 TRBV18 CASSRRTGGKDEQYF TGTGCCAGCTCACGACGGACAGGGGGGAAGGACGAGCAGTACTTC
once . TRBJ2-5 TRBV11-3 CASSYGTYQETQYF TGTGCCAGCAGCTATGGGACTTACCAAGAGACCCAGTACTTC
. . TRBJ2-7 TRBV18 CASSPFGGEQYF TGTGCCAGCTCACCATTCGGGGGCGAGCAGTACTTC
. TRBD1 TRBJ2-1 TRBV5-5 CASHLGPGQGINEQFF TGTGCCAGCCACTTGGGCCCGGGACAGGGTATCAATGAGCAGTTCTTC
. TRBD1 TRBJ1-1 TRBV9 CASSGTGWDTEAFF TGTGCCAGCAGCGGGACAGGATGGGACACTGAAGCTTTCTTT
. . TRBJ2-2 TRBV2 CASNIDTGELFF TGTGCCAGCAATATAGACACCGGGGAGCTGTTTTTT
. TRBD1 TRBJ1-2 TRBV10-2 CAGWDRGGYGYTF TGCGCCGGCTGGGACAGGGGCGGCTATGGCTACACCTTC
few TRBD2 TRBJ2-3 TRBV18 CASSPGLAGIDRALDTQYF TGTGCCAGCTCACCCGGACTAGCGGGAATTGATCGTGCTTTGGATACGCAGTATTTT
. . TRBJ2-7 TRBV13 CASSQVGSYEQYF TGTGCCAGCAGCCAGGTAGGATCCTACGAGCAGTACTTC
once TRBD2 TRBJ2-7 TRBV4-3 CASSLGLAGTVYEQYF TGCGCCAGCAGCCTTGGACTAGCGGGAACAGTGTACGAGCAGTACTTC
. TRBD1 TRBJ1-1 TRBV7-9 CASSPQGTGVLNTEAFF TGTGCCAGCAGCCCCCAGGGCACAGGGGTCCTGAACACTGAAGCTTTCTTT